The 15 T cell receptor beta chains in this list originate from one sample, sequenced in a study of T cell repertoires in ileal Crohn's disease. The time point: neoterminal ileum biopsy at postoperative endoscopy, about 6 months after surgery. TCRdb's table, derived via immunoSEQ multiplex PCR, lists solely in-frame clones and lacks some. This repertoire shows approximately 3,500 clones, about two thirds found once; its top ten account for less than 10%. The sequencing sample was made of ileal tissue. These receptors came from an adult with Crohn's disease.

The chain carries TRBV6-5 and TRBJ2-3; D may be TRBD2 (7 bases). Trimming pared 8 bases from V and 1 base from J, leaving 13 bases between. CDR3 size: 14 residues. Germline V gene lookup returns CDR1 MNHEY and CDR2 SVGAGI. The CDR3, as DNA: TGTGCCAGCGGGGAGGGGGGCGGCACAGATACGCAGTATTTT. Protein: CASGEGGGTDTQYF.

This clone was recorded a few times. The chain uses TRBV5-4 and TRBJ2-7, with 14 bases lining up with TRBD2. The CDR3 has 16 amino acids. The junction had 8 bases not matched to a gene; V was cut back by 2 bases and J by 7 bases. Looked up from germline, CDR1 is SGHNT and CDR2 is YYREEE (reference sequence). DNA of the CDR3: TGTGCCAGCAGCTTTGGGACTAGCGGGAGTATGGGGGAGCAGTACGTC. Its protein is CASSFGTSGSMGEQYV.

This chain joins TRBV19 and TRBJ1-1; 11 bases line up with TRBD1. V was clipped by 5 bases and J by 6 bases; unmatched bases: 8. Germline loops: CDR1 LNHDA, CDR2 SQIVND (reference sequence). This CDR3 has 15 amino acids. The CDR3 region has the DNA TGTGCCAGTAGTGCACCGGGACAGGGGGGGTCTGAAGCTTTCTTT. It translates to CASSAPGQGGSEAFF. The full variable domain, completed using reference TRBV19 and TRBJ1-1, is DGGITQSPKYLFRKEGQNVTLSCEQNLNHDAMYWYRQDPGQGLRLIYYSQIVNDFQKGDIAEGYSVSREKKESFPLTVTSAQKNPTAFYLCASSAPGQGGSEAFFGQGTRLTVV.

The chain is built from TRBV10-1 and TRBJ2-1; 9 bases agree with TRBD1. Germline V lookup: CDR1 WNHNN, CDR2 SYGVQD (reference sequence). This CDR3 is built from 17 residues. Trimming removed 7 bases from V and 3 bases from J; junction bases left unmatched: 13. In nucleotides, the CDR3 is TGCGCCAGCACCCATCCCCCACAGGGGGCAGGCTACAATGAGCAGTTCTTC. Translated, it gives CASTHPPQGAGYNEQFF.

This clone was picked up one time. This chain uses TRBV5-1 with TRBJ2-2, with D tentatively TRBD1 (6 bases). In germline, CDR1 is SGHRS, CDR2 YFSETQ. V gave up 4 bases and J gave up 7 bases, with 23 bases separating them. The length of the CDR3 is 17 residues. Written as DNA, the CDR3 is TGCGCCAGCAGCCCGGATGGCAGGGGCCCCGTTGGCGGGGAGCTGTTTTTT. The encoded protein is CASSPDGRGPVGGELFF.

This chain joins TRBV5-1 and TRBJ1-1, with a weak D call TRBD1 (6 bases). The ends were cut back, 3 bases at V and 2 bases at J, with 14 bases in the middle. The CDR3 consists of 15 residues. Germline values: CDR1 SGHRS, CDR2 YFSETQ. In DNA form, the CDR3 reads TGCGCCAGCAGCTCCAGACAGGCTCCAAACACTGAAGCTTTCTTT. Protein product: CASSSRQAPNTEAFF.

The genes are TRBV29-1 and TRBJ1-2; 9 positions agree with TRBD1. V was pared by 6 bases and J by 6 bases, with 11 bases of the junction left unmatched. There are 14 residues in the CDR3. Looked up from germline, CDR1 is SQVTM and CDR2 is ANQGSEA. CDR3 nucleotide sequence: TGCAGCGTGGACCTTTTACAGGGGGCGCATGGCTACACCTTC. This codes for CSVDLLQGAHGYTF.

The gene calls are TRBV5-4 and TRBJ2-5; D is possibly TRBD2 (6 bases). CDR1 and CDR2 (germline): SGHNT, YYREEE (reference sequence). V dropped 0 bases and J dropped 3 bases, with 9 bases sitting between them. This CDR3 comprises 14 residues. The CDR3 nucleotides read TGTGCCAGCAGCTTGGGACTAGGGGAAGAGACCCAGTACTTC. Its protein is CASSLGLGEETQYF.

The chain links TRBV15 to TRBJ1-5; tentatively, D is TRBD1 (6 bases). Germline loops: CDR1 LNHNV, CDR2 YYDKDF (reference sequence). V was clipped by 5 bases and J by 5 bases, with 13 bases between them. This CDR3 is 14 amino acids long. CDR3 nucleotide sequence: TGTGCCACCAGCTCCGGGGGGCGCGATCAGCCCCAGCATTTT. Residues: CATSSGGRDQPQHF.

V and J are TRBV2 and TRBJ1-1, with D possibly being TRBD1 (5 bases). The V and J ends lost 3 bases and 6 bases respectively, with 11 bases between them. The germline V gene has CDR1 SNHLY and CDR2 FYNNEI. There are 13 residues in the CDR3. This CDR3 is CASSEGRVPEAFF. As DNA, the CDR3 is TGTGCCAGCAGTGAGGGCAGGGTACCTGAAGCTTTCTTT.

CDR3 in amino acids: CASSFQGVNTGELFF. DNA of the CDR3: TGTGCCAGCAGCTTCCAGGGGGTGAACACCGGGGAGCTGTTTTTT. The chain is built from TRBV7-2 and TRBJ2-2, with 7 nucleotides matching TRBD1. The CDR3 runs to 15 residues. The germline V gene encodes CDR1 SGHTA and CDR2 FQGNSA. V was pared by 3 bases and J by 1 base, with 2 bases of the junction left unmatched.

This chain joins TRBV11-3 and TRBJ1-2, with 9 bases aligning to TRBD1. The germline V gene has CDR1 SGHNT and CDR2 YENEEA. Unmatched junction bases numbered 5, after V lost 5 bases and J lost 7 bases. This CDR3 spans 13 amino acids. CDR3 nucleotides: TGTGCCAGCAGCCTCGGACAGGGGCCTGGCTACACCTTC. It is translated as CASSLGQGPGYTF.

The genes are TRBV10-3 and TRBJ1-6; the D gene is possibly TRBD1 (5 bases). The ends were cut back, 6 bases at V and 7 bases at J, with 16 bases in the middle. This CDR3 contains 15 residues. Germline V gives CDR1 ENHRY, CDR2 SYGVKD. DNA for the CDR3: TGTGCCATCAGAAAAGGACACACCTTAAATTCACCCCTCCACTTT. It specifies CAIRKGHTLNSPLHF.

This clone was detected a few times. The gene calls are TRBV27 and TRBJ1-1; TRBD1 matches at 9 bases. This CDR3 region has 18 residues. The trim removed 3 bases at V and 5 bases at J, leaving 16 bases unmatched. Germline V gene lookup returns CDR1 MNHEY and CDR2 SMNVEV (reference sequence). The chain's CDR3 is CASSFSPSWTGEVTEAFF. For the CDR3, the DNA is TGTGCCAGCAGTTTTTCGCCGTCCTGGACAGGGGAAGTGACTGAAGCTTTCTTT.

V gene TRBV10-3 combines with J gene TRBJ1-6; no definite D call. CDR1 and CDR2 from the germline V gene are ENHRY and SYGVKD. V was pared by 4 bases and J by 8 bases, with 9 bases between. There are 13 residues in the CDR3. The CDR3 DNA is TGTGCCATCAGTGGGTTAGCCGATTCACCCCTCCACTTT. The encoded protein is CAISGLADSPLHF.